Below, 12 T cell receptor beta chains from the same sample are listed, as sequenced in a study of neurological immune-mediated disorders (dated by TCRdb to between 2018 and 2021). Libraries came from 5' RACE. TCRdb shows the sequencer as Illumina HiSeq 2500. TCRdb handled the public reads itself, with Q25 trimming in fastp and clone calling in MiXCR, and kept productive beta chains. Rows merge per CDR3 protein into single entries with the most common DNA and genes. Counted in this sample were roughly 15,000 distinct CDR3 sequences; less than 15% of them appeared once. 41% of the sample lies in the top ten. Sequencing used CD8+ T cells from blood. Receptors originate from a female donor with HTLV-1-associated myelopathy (HAM/TSP).

This clonotype was picked up many times. The CDR3 spells CASLPPSGGRNEQFF. The CDR3 bases are TGCGCCAGCTTACCTCCTAGCGGGGGCCGCAATGAGCAGTTCTTC. The chain employs TRBV5-1 and TRBJ2-1; 10 nucleotides agree with TRBD2. Germline assignment: CDR1 SGHRS and CDR2 YFSETQ. The CDR3 consists of 15 residues. J was trimmed by 6 bases and V by 7 bases; bases with no gene match: 10.

This clonotype occurred many times. This chain links TRBV29-1 with TRBJ2-7; possible D gene TRBD2, 6 bases. In germline, CDR1 is SQVTM, CDR2 ANQGSEA. CDR3 length: 14 amino acids. V was cut by 6 bases and J by 3 bases, with 18 bases left in between. CDR3 amino acids: CSVQVRETIYEQYF. The CDR3 coding sequence is TGCAGCGTCCAGGTTCGGGAGACCATCTACGAGCAGTACTTC.

This clonotype appeared many times. This chain links TRBV5-1 with TRBJ2-1, with D possibly TRBD2 on 6 matching bases. Per the germline V gene, CDR1 is SGHRS and CDR2 is YFSETQ. This CDR3 comprises 14 residues. Trimming took 6 bases from V and 3 from J, leaving 13 bases between them. The chain's CDR3 is CASTPGGGYNEQFF. As DNA, the CDR3 is TGCGCCAGCACCCCCGGGGGTGGCTACAATGAGCAGTTCTTC.

This clonotype was counted many times. The chain joins TRBV4-1 to TRBJ2-7; perhaps TRBD1 as D (6 bases). Trimming cost V 0 bases and J 6 bases, with 12 bases left between them. The germline CDR1 and CDR2 sequences are MGHRA and YSYEKL. This CDR3 comprises 14 residues. CDR3 sequence (DNA): TGCGCCAGCAGCCAAGAATGGGGGCCCCCCGAGCAGTACTTC. This sequence encodes CASSQEWGPPEQYF.

This clonotype was detected ten times or more. This chain connects TRBV18 to TRBJ2-2; D unclear. V dropped 0 bases and J dropped 1 base, with 3 bases sitting between them. The CDR3 has 14 amino acids. CDR1 is KGHSH, CDR2 LQKENI, per germline. The CDR3 is CASSPPMNTGELFF. The CDR3 DNA reads as TGTGCCAGCTCACCACCGATGAACACCGGGGAGCTGTTTTTT.

V usage is TRBV5-6 and J usage is TRBJ2-3; D gene uncertain. The CDR3 covers 14 residues. From germline, CDR1 is SGHDT and CDR2 YYEEEE. V was pared by 0 bases and J by 4 bases, with 9 bases between. CDR3 sequence: CASSLGRRSDTQYF. Written as DNA, the CDR3 is TGTGCCAGCAGCTTGGGGAGAAGGTCAGATACGCAGTATTTT.

This clonotype is medium-sized within its sample. This rearrangement joins TRBV7-8 to TRBJ2-7; 7 bases are a match to TRBD1. Germline lookup yields CDR1 SGHVS and CDR2 FQNEAQ. V dropped 1 base and J dropped 2; count of bases not matched to a gene: 5. The length of the CDR3 is 15 residues. Written as DNA, the CDR3 is TGTGCCAGCAGCTTAGGACAGGGCATGGCCTACGAGCAGTACTTC. Protein: CASSLGQGMAYEQYF.

Details on this clonotype: Relative to the germline gene, one junction end is altered; a read error may explain this. The V and J genes are TRBV4-1 and TRBJ2-1, with TRBD2 identical over 9 bases. The CDR3 covers 16 residues. The germline CDR1 and CDR2 sequences are MGHRA and YSYEKL. The CDR3 DNA reads as TGCGCCAGCACCGAAGGCTACGGCGGGGGGGGATATGCGCAGATCTTC. As protein: CASTEGYGGGGYAQIF.

In this sample, this clonotype turned up many times. The genes are TRBV29-1 and TRBJ2-7; the D is unclear. The V and J ends lost 2 bases and 6 bases respectively, with 14 bases between them. This CDR3 is 13 amino acids long. Germline lookup yields CDR1 SQVTM and CDR2 ANQGSEA. Here the CDR3 reads CSVEFGRESEQYF. CDR3 sequence (DNA): TGCAGCGTTGAATTCGGACGAGAAAGCGAGCAGTACTTC.

The chain is built from TRBV29-1 and TRBJ1-4, with a possible D match to TRBD1 (6 bases). With 7 bases removed from V and 8 bases from J, the gap between germline ends came to 11 bases. Germline-derived CDR1 and CDR2 are SQVTM and ANQGSEA. The CDR3 has 11 residues. Here the CDR3 reads CSGRGWEKLFF. CDR3 sequence (DNA): TGCAGCGGCAGGGGCTGGGAAAAACTGTTTTTT.

This clonotype has at least ten counts. This sequence joins TRBV5-1 and TRBJ2-6; 7 bases are a match to TRBD1. Trimming cost V 5 bases and J 0 bases; bases outside gene matches: 2. Germline-derived CDR1 and CDR2 are SGHRS and YFSETQ. This CDR3 contains 15 residues. This CDR3 reads CASRDRLSGANVLTF. DNA of the CDR3: TGCGCCAGCAGGGACAGGCTCTCTGGGGCCAACGTCCTGACTTTC.

This clonotype was picked up many times. The rearrangement links TRBV7-6 to TRBJ2-3; D unclear. Germline V CDR1 and CDR2: SGHVS, FNYEAQ. The CDR3 extends over 10 amino acids. Trimming stripped 6 bases from V and 6 bases from J, with 4 bases between. The CDR3 coding sequence is TGTGCCAGCAGTGGGGATACGCAGTATTTT. Translating gives CASSGDTQYF.